This entry lists 21 T cell receptor beta chains sequenced from one sample in a study of control samples from healthy donors and cancer patients. Sequenced by immunoSEQ multiplex PCR; TCRdb stores in-frame clones only, minus some. The sample has 150,000 or so clones, approximately 86% seen once; the top ten hold over 4%. The sample taken for sequencing was blood. Receptors originate from a woman in her 30s in good health.

V usage is TRBV4-1 and J usage is TRBJ1-2, with D unresolved. Germline loops: CDR1 MGHRA, CDR2 YSYEKL. The CDR3 totals 15 residues. V shed 0 bases and J shed 2 bases, with 10 bases lying between them. The chain's CDR3 is CASSQEQQTNYGYTF. CDR3 bases: TGCGCCAGCAGCCAAGAACAACAGACCAACTATGGCTACACCTTC.

Only one count was recorded for this clone. The chain links TRBV12-3 or TRBV12-4 to TRBJ1-4; D unresolved. CDR3 length: 12 amino acids. The germline V and J ends were trimmed by 6 bases and 6 bases, with 8 bases remaining between them. CDR3 in DNA: TGTGCCAGCAGGGGCCTCCATGAAAAACTGTTTTTT. Protein: CASRGLHEKLFF.

The rearrangement joins TRBV11-1 to TRBJ1-2; D is possibly TRBD1 (6 bases). This CDR3 has 13 residues. Trimming left V 6 bases short and J 7 bases short, with 15 bases between. The germline V gene has CDR1 SGHAT and CDR2 FQDESV (reference sequence). CDR3 residues: CASRSGGQRGYTF. DNA for the CDR3: TGTGCCAGCAGATCTGGTGGACAGCGTGGCTACACCTTC. Together with reference TRBV11-1 and TRBJ1-2, the CDR3 gives the full variable domain: EAEVAQSPRYKITEKSQAVAFWCDPISGHATLYWYRQILGQGPELLVQFQDESVVDDSQLPKDRFSAERLKGVDSTLKIQPAELGDSAMYLCASRSGGQRGYTFGSGTRLTVV.

About this clone itself: Germline is not matched at one junction end, which may reflect a read error. Other nucleotide sequences in the sample specify the same CDR3. The chain has TRBV28 and TRBJ1-1; no firm D call. This CDR3 is 11 amino acids long. Germline CDR1 is MDHEN and CDR2 is SYDVKM. The CDR3 DNA reads TGTGCCAGCAGTTTAGGTTCTGAGGCTTTCTTT. Encoded protein: CASSLGSEAFF.

The chain carries TRBV28 and TRBJ2-5; D call uncertain. CDR3 length: 13 amino acids. V dropped 7 bases and J dropped 4 bases, with 13 bases sitting between them. From germline, CDR1 is MDHEN and CDR2 SYDVKM. The DNA of the CDR3 is TGTGCCAGCATCAACAGTGGAGTAGAGACCCAGTACTTC. This gives the protein CASINSGVETQYF.

V is TRBV19 and J is TRBJ2-3; either TRBD1 or TRBD2 may supply D (5 bases each). Per germline, CDR1 LNHDA and CDR2 SQIVND (reference sequence). V dropped 6 bases and J dropped 0 bases, with 22 bases sitting between them. The CDR3 runs to 18 residues. The CDR3 DNA reads TGTGCCAGTAGATTGGGAGTCCTGAGGGGCGCTAGCACAGATACGCAGTATTTT. This encodes CASRLGVLRGASTDTQYF.

The chain has TRBV5-6 and TRBJ2-5, with 7 bases matching TRBD1. The CDR3 contains 14 residues. Germline V gene data show CDR1 as SGHDT and CDR2 as YYEEEE. Trimming at V came to 4 bases and at J to 4 bases, leaving 7 bases not matched to a gene. The DNA of the CDR3 is TGTGCCAGCAGCGGTCCGGGACAGCTAGAGACCCAGTACTTC. This sequence encodes CASSGPGQLETQYF. The full variable domain, completed using reference TRBV5-6 and TRBJ2-5, is DAGVTQSPTHLIKTRGQQVTLRCSPKSGHDTVSWYQQALGQGPQFIFQYYEEEERQRGNFPDRFSGHQFPNYSSELNVNALLLGDSALYLCASSGPGQLETQYFGPGTRLLVL.

V is TRBV5-1 and J is TRBJ2-5; D is uncertain. The V gene's germline CDR1 is SGHRS and CDR2 YFSETQ. Trimming removed 0 bases from V and 4 bases from J, with 7 bases in between. The CDR3 length is 13 residues. The CDR3 DNA is TGCGCCAGCAGCTTGGAACATGCAGAGACCCAGTACTTC. Amino acid sequence: CASSLEHAETQYF. The full variable domain, with the rest looked up from reference TRBV5-1 and TRBJ2-5, is KAGVTQTPRYLIKTRGQQVTLSCSPISGHRSVSWYQQTPGQGLQFLFEYFSETQRNKGNFPGRFSGRQFSNSRSEMNVSTLELGDSALYLCASSLEHAETQYFGPGTRLLVL.

This chain links TRBV4-1 with TRBJ1-1; 7 bases match TRBD1. The CDR3 has 14 amino acids. CDR1 and CDR2 from the germline V gene are MGHRA and YSYEKL. Trimming removed 5 bases from V and 3 bases from J; junction bases left unmatched: 6. CDR3 DNA sequence: TGCGCCAGCAGCGGGAGACAGGGTCACACTGAAGCTTTCTTT. Protein: CASSGRQGHTEAFF.

The rearrangement joins TRBV28 to TRBJ1-2; perhaps TRBD1 as D (5 bases). Germline values: CDR1 MDHEN, CDR2 SYDVKM. Trimming pared 2 bases from V and 2 bases from J, leaving 9 bases between. This CDR3 region has 14 residues. This CDR3 reads CASSLGSGNYGYTF. As DNA, the CDR3 is TGTGCCAGCAGTTTAGGGTCAGGGAACTATGGCTACACCTTC.

The genes are TRBV6-1 and TRBJ1-1, with TRBD1 as a possible D gene (5 bases). V shed 2 bases and J shed 5 bases, with 12 bases lying between them. The CDR3 runs 14 residues. Germline V gene lookup returns CDR1 MNHNS and CDR2 SASEGT. CDR3 region: CASSEQGRGTEAFF. The CDR3, as DNA: TGTGCCAGCAGTGAACAGGGCCGGGGGACTGAAGCTTTCTTT.

A word on this clone: Within the sample, other DNA sequences also encode this same CDR3. The CDR3 coding sequence is TGCGCCAGCAGCTTGGACAGGGGTTCTGGAGGCTACACCTTC. Translated, it gives CASSLDRGSGGYTF. V is TRBV5-1 and J is TRBJ1-2; 7 positions match TRBD1. Per the germline V gene, CDR1 is SGHRS and CDR2 is YFSETQ. V lost 0 bases, J lost 8 bases, and 7 bases stayed unmatched. This CDR3 spans 14 amino acids. Drawing the rest from reference TRBV5-1 and TRBJ1-2, the complete variable domain is KAGVTQTPRYLIKTRGQQVTLSCSPISGHRSVSWYQQTPGQGLQFLFEYFSETQRNKGNFPGRFSGRQFSNSRSEMNVSTLELGDSALYLCASSLDRGSGGYTFGSGTRLTVV.

The rearrangement uses TRBV9 and TRBJ2-3; D is uncertain. Germline CDR1 and CDR2: SGDLS and YYNGEE. Trimming removed 0 bases from V and 6 bases from J, with 11 bases in between. The CDR3 contains 14 residues. The chain's CDR3 is CASSVADYTDTQYF. CDR3 DNA sequence: TGTGCCAGCAGCGTAGCCGATTATACTGATACGCAGTATTTT. The variable domain in full, completed from reference TRBV9 and TRBJ2-3, reads DSGVTQTPKHLITATGQRVTLRCSPRSGDLSVYWYQQSLDQGLQFLIQYYNGEERAKGNILERFSAQQFPDLHSELNLSSLELGDSALYFCASSVADYTDTQYFGPGTRLTVL.

The chain has TRBV7-9 and TRBJ2-7; 7 bases are shared with TRBD1. The junction had 7 bases not matched to a gene; V was cut back by 3 bases and J by 2 bases. Germline CDR1 SEHNR, CDR2 FQNEAQ (reference sequence). The CDR3 consists of 15 residues. The CDR3 sequence is CASSLTGTETYEQYF. In DNA form, the CDR3 reads TGTGCCAGCAGCTTGACCGGGACAGAGACCTACGAGCAGTACTTC.

The gene calls are TRBV9 and TRBJ2-6; D not resolved. Trimming cost V 0 bases and J 2 bases, with 9 bases left between them. The CDR3 runs to 16 residues. CDR1 SGDLS and CDR2 YYNGEE come from the germline V gene. CDR3 sequence: CASSVGVSPGANVLTF. CDR3 sequence (DNA): TGTGCCAGCAGCGTAGGGGTATCCCCTGGGGCCAACGTCCTGACTTTC.

This rearrangement joins TRBV5-5 to TRBJ1-2, with D perhaps TRBD1 (5 bases). The V and J ends lost 4 bases and 4 bases respectively, with 14 bases between them. The CDR3 is made up of 14 amino acids. Germline V lookup: CDR1 SGHKS, CDR2 YYEKEE (reference sequence). The CDR3 is CASSPLDSGYGYTF. CDR3 nucleotide sequence: TGTGCCAGCAGCCCACTCGACAGCGGCTATGGCTACACCTTC.

This clone was counted a single time. The chain combines TRBV23-1 with TRBJ1-5; no clear D gene. TRBV23-1 is known as an ORF, though its function is uncertain. The CDR3 has 11 amino acids. Trimming removed 3 bases at V and 9 bases at J, with 6 bases between. CDR3 region: CASSQVRPQHF. The DNA of the CDR3 is TGCGCCAGCAGTCAGGTTCGGCCCCAGCATTTT.

The rearrangement links TRBV3-1 (or the pseudogene TRBV3-2) to TRBJ2-1, with TRBD2 identical over 7 bases. Germline V lookup: CDR1 LGHDT, CDR2 YNNKEL (reference sequence). The CDR3 loop spans 13 amino acids. J lost 7 bases, V lost 4 bases, and 4 bases had no gene match. The CDR3: CASSRGGGNEQFF. The CDR3, as DNA: TGTGCCAGCAGCCGCGGGGGTGGAAATGAGCAGTTCTTC.

The chain recombines TRBV30 with TRBJ1-1; tentatively, D is TRBD1 (5 bases). Trimming shortened V by 0 bases and J by 11 bases, and 10 bases separated the two germline ends. Germline V gives CDR1 GTSNPN, CDR2 SVGIG (reference sequence). The CDR3 is 11 amino acids. The CDR3 region is CAWSVSGKAFF. Here the CDR3 DNA reads TGTGCCTGGAGTGTATCAGGGAAGGCTTTCTTT.

CDR3: CATSVTAGRNSPLHF. DNA of the CDR3: TGTGCCACCAGCGTTACGGCAGGGAGGAATTCACCCCTCCACTTT. This chain links TRBV15 with TRBJ1-6, with D tentatively TRBD1 (5 bases). The CDR3 contains 15 residues. Germline loops: CDR1 LNHNV, CDR2 YYDKDF (reference sequence). The V end lost 5 bases, the J end lost 7 bases, and 15 bases lay between the germline ends.

CDR3 bases: TGTGCCAGCAGCCCCGCTAGCGGGAGGCTGGCCGAGCAGTACTTC. Protein product: CASSPASGRLAEQYF. The rearrangement uses TRBV6-5 and TRBJ2-7, with 11 bases identical to TRBD2. CDR1 is MNHEY and CDR2 is SVGAGI in the germline V gene. The junction had 10 bases not matched to a gene; V was cut back by 6 bases and J by 6 bases. CDR3 length equals 15 residues.